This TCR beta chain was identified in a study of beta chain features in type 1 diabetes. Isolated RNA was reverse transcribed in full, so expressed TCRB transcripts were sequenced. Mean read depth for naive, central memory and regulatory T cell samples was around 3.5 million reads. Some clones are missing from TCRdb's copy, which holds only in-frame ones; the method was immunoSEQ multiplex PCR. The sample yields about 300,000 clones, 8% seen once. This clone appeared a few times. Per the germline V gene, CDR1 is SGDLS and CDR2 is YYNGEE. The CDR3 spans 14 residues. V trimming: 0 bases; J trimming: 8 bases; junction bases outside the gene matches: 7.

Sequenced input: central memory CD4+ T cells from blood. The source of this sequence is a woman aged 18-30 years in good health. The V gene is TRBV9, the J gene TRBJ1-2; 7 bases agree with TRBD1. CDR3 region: CASSVEDRGRGYTF. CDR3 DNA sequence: TGTGCCAGCAGCGTAGAAGATAGGGGGCGCGGCTACACCTTC.